The rows below give T cell receptor beta chains drawn from one sample of a study of beta chain features in type 1 diabetes. TCRdb's table, derived via immunoSEQ multiplex PCR, lists solely in-frame clones and lacks some. The data show roughly 240,000 clones, about 71% seen once. Material for sequencing was naive CD4+ T cells from blood. These receptors all stem from a man aged 30-40 years in good health. Each CDR3 is given with its conserved first and last residue. Fields, in order: V gene, D gene, J gene, clone size, CDR3 DNA, CDR3 protein. D genes are given only for firm matches. Size is omitted from some rows. Given values are once, few, many or a class for expanded clones.

TRBV29-1	TRBD1	TRBJ1-6	NA	TGCAGCGTTTCGACAGGGAGTGAAGGTTCACCCCTCCACTTT	CSVSTGSEGSPLHF
TRBV15	TRBD2	TRBJ2-4	NA	TGTGCCACCAGCAGAGCCGTAGCGGGAGGAATTCAGTACTTC	CATSRAVAGGIQYF
TRBV25-1	NA	TRBJ2-1	NA	TGTGCCCCCAAAGGAGATTTAGGGAATGAGCAGTTCTTC	CAPKGDLGNEQFF
TRBV23-1	NA	TRBJ2-7	once	TGCGCCAGCAGTCATGGTCGGCAGGGCCCCTACGAGCAGTACTTC	CASSHGRQGPYEQYF
TRBV4-1	NA	TRBJ2-1	NA	TGCGCCAGCAGCCAACCCGTCCTGACGCGGTACAATGAGCAGTTCTTC	CASSQPVLTRYNEQFF
TRBV30	NA	TRBJ2-7	once	TGTGCCTGGAGTGTCATCCGGTTCGGTGGGTACGAGCAGTACTTC	CAWSVIRFGGYEQYF
TRBV30	NA	TRBJ1-2	NA	TGTGCCTGGAGTGCACGGTGGGCAGGGAACTATGGCTACACCTTC	CAWSARWAGNYGYTF
TRBV18	NA	TRBJ2-7	NA	TGTGCCAGCTCCTTCGGACAAGCCTACGAGCAGTACTTC	CASSFGQAYEQYF
TRBV6-4	TRBD2	TRBJ2-1	NA	TGTGCCAGCAGTGATGTAGGACTAGGAGGGAGTGAGCAGTTCTTC	CASSDVGLGGSEQFF
TRBV25-1	NA	TRBJ2-7	few	TGTGCCAGCACCGGGACTCCCTCCATCGGGCAGTACTTC	CASTGTPSIGQYF
TRBV20-1	NA	TRBJ2-3	few	TGCAGTGCTAGTCTGGATACGCAGTATTTT	CSASLDTQYF
TRBV29-1	TRBD1	TRBJ1-4	NA	TGCAGCGCCGGGACAGGCGCGGAAAAACTGTTTTTT	CSAGTGAEKLFF
TRBV1	NA	TRBJ2-2	NA	TGCACCAGCAGCCAGGAGCGACGGTCCGGGGAGCTGTTTTTT	CTSSQERRSGELFF